Each of the 13 T cell receptor beta chains below was sequenced from the same sample in a study of tumor-infiltrating lymphocytes in primary liver carcinoma (dated by TCRdb to the late 2010s). Blood RNA was extracted from unsorted whole blood using TRIzol reagent, and germline DNA was obtained with the DNeasy Blood & Tissue kit. Data came from an Illumina HiSeq 2500. TCRbeta-specific cDNA was reverse-transcribed from 500 to 550 ng total RNA using a constant-region primer and ProtoScript II reverse transcriptase. The TCRbeta libraries were prepared through three rounds of nested multiplex PCR following a slightly modified ARM-PCR procedure. Each of the first two PCR rounds ran for about 10 cycles using multiplex TRBV1-TRBV30 forward primers together with a Cbeta reverse primer. Through fastp at Q25 and MiXCR, TCRdb rebuilt clones from the public reads, retaining in-frame beta chains. Identical CDR3 proteins give one entry, which carries the most common genes and DNA. A total of approximately 300,000 distinct CDR3 sequences appear in this sample, 55% to 65% of them only once. Roughly 9% of the sample lies in the top ten.

The specimen sequenced was peripheral blood. The receptors originated from a man aged 40-49 years with primary liver carcinoma and hepatitis B virus infection.

This clonotype showed up just once. This clone may be a read error of a much larger clone one base away. This chain links TRBV6-1 with TRBJ2-1; 8 bases agree with TRBD2. Germline CDR1 and CDR2: MNHNS and SASEGT. This CDR3 has 12 residues. CDR3: CVSSKAGDEQFF. The CDR3 region has the DNA TGTGTCAGCAGTAAAGCGGGGGATGAGCAGTTCTTC.

This clonotype has ten or more counts. The CDR3, as DNA: TGTGCCAGCAGCCGAGGACTAGCGGGAGGGTCCTACGAGCAGTACTTC. Translating gives CASSRGLAGGSYEQYF. The gene calls are TRBV4-2 and TRBJ2-7, with TRBD2 matching over 15 bases. The trim removed 4 bases at V and 1 base at J, leaving 2 bases unmatched. The germline gives CDR1 LGHNA, CDR2 YNFKEQ. The CDR3 consists of 16 residues.

Comments on this clonotype: Possible read error: a much larger clone is one base away. The chain has TRBV4-3 and TRBJ1-6, with a possible D match to TRBD1 (5 bases). Germline loops: CDR1 LGHNA, CDR2 YSLEER. CDR3 length: 15 residues. CDR3 sequence reads: CANSQEGDGNSPLHF. CDR3 bases: TGCGCCAACAGCCAAGAAGGGGACGGAAATTCACCCCTCCACTTT.

This chain joins TRBV4-1 and TRBJ1-2; 9 bases agree with TRBD1. The J segment lost 14 bases and the V segment lost 2 bases, leaving 9 bases of the junction unmatched. The CDR3 covers 13 residues. The germline gives CDR1 MGHRA, CDR2 YSYEKL. CDR3 nucleotide sequence: TGCGCCAGCAGCCAACATCTGGACAGGGGTGAGACCTTC. Translating gives CASSQHLDRGETF.

A note on this clonotype: A read error is possible here, since a much larger clone lies one base away. The chain is built from TRBV29-1 and TRBJ2-3; possibly TRBD2 for D (6 bases). V lost 8 bases, J lost 4 bases, and 22 bases lay in between. Germline loops: CDR1 SQVTM, CDR2 ANQGSEA. CDR3 length: 15 residues. In nucleotides, the CDR3 is TGCAGCATGCTGGGCGGGGCGAAATTTTCAGATACGCAGTATTTT. This translates into CSMLGGAKFSDTQYF.

Remarks on this clonotype: A much larger clone lies one base from this, so it may be a read error. V usage is TRBV11-1 and J usage is TRBJ2-7, with D possibly being TRBD1 (6 bases). V lost 0 bases to trimming and J lost 3 bases, with 18 bases between them. Germline CDR1 reads SGHAT; CDR2 reads FQDESV (reference sequence). CDR3 size: 17 residues. Written as DNA, the CDR3 is TGTGCCAGCAGCTTAGCGCCCCCGGAACAGGGAAACTACGAGCAGTACTTC. Protein: CASSLAPPEQGNYEQYF.

Points on this clonotype: One end of the junction varies from germline; a read error may be responsible. This chain connects TRBV12-3 or TRBV12-4 to TRBJ1-4, with 11 bases aligning to TRBD1. The CDR3 spans 14 residues. The CDR3 region is CVSSLGTGGEKLFF. DNA of the CDR3: TGTGTCAGCAGCCTTGGGACAGGGGGTGAAAAACTCTTTTTT.

This clonotype has only one observation. This could be a read error, since a much larger clone is one nucleotide away. The V call is TRBV29-1, the J call TRBJ2-2; D possibly corresponds to TRBD1 (7 bases). In germline, CDR1 is SQVTM, CDR2 ANQGSEA. This CDR3 is built from 13 residues. DNA for the CDR3: TGCAGCGTCGGACAGGAGGGTACCGGGGAGCTGCTTTTT. Translating it yields CSVGQEGTGELLF.

A word on this clonotype: The missing conserved phenylalanine or tryptophan at the end of this CDR3 makes a read error likely. The CDR3 DNA follows: TGTGCCAGCAGCGGGCAGGGGAGGGAGACCCAGTACGTC. Translating gives CASSGQGRETQYV. This rearrangement joins TRBV5-4 to TRBJ2-5; either TRBD1 or TRBD2 may supply D (6 bases each). V was cut by 4 bases and J by 5 bases, with 12 bases left in between. Germline CDR1 SGHNT, CDR2 YYREEE (reference sequence). CDR3 length: 13 amino acids.

As regards this clonotype: A much larger clone sits a single nucleotide away, making a read error possible. V is TRBV6-1 and J is TRBJ2-7; 10 nucleotides match TRBD2. Germline CDR1 reads MNHNS; CDR2 reads SASEGT. The CDR3 has 16 amino acids. CDR3 amino acids: CASSERAGGPVHDQYF. The CDR3 DNA reads TGTGCCAGCAGTGAGCGAGCGGGAGGGCCGGTCCACGATCAGTACTTC.

This clonotype was counted many times. The rearrangement joins TRBV12-3 or TRBV12-4 to TRBJ2-7, with TRBD2 identical over 8 bases. This CDR3 contains 14 residues. The trim removed 4 bases at V and 4 bases at J, leaving 6 bases unmatched. Here the CDR3 reads CASSYGTRAYEQYF. For the CDR3, the DNA is TGTGCCAGCAGTTACGGGACTAGAGCATACGAGCAGTACTTC.

With regard to this clonotype: An end of the junction differs from the germline gene, which may be a read error. The chain uses TRBV11-3 and TRBJ2-1; D unresolved. The CDR3 is made up of 14 amino acids. Germline V CDR1 and CDR2: SGHNT, YENEEA. CDR3 region: CASSLDGSYNEKFF. CDR3 sequence (DNA): TGTGCCAGCAGCTTGGATGGCAGCTACAATGAGAAGTTCTTC.

V is TRBV28 and J is TRBJ1-2; 10 nucleotides match TRBD1. The CDR3 runs 15 residues. Germline V gives CDR1 MDHEN, CDR2 SYDVKM. With V trimmed by 6 bases and J by 4 bases, 8 bases remained unmatched. As DNA, the CDR3 is TGTGCCAGCAGGGACGACAGGGGGCGCGTCTATGGCTACACCTTC. This gives the protein CASRDDRGRVYGYTF.